A single sample gave rise to the 27 T cell receptor beta chains below, sequenced in a study of OX40 agonist ivuxolimab in advanced cancers. Assay: immunoSEQ multiplex PCR; the TCRdb copy retains only in-frame clones and omits some. The sample includes about 80,000 clones, around 86% of them seen just once. The material was CD4+ or CD8+ T cells sorted from blood, obtained in a trial of the OX40 agonist ivuxolimab. All receptors derive from an adult with an advanced solid tumor such as melanoma, head and neck, liver or kidney cancer.

To note about this clone: A read error may account for a junction end that differs from germline. This chain uses TRBV15 with TRBJ2-3; 11 bases are shared with TRBD2. Germline V CDR1 and CDR2: LNHNV, YYDKDF (reference sequence). The length of the CDR3 is 12 residues. In DNA, the CDR3 is TGTGCCACCAGCAGAGCTAGCGGGGGGCCCGATTTT. Translation: CATSRASGGPDF.

The chain is built from TRBV14 and TRBJ2-3; D is perhaps TRBD1 (6 bases). Trimming pared 6 bases from V and 0 bases from J, leaving 10 bases between. This CDR3 region has 14 residues. The germline V gene encodes CDR1 SGHDN and CDR2 FVKESK. The CDR3 sequence is CASRLRGSTDTQYF. CDR3 bases: TGTGCCAGCAGGCTAAGGGGGAGCACAGATACGCAGTATTTT.

The chain employs TRBV10-2 and TRBJ2-7, with no clear D. The germline V and J ends were trimmed by 3 bases and 13 bases, with 19 bases remaining between them. The CDR3 has 13 residues. The germline gives CDR1 WSHSY, CDR2 SAAADI. CDR3: CASSDPAVPRQYV. The DNA for the CDR3 is TGCGCCAGCAGTGACCCAGCAGTCCCGCGGCAATACGTC.

This chain uses TRBV18 with TRBJ2-3; D is unclear. Trimming stripped 6 bases from V and 3 bases from J, with 16 bases between. There are 15 residues in the CDR3. Germline lookup yields CDR1 KGHSH and CDR2 LQKENI. The CDR3 DNA reads as TGTGCCAGCTCCCGCAAGGGAAGTCAAACAGATACGCAGTATTTT. Protein: CASSRKGSQTDTQYF.

V and J are TRBV7-2 and TRBJ2-7; no firm D call. This CDR3 is built from 14 residues. Germline V gene data show CDR1 as SGHTA and CDR2 as FQGNSA. V shed 1 base and J shed 5 bases, with 12 bases lying between them. CDR3 coding DNA: TGTGCCAGCAGCTTAGGTTGGCTGAACGACGAGCAGTACTTC. Residues: CASSLGWLNDEQYF.

This sequence joins TRBV19 and TRBJ1-4; D remains unclear. CDR1 and CDR2 from the germline V gene are LNHDA and SQIVND (reference sequence). Trimming stripped 6 bases from V and 8 bases from J, with 10 bases between. The CDR3 loop spans 12 amino acids. CDR3 coding DNA: TGTGCCAGTAGACCTGATAGGGAAAAACTGTTTTTT. It codes for CASRPDREKLFF.

This chain uses TRBV2 with TRBJ1-5, with a weak D call TRBD1 (6 bases). Germline assignment: CDR1 SNHLY and CDR2 FYNNEI. Between the trimmed V and J ends, which lost 5 bases and 7 bases, there was a span of 15 bases. CDR3 length equals 14 residues. The CDR3 reads CASSYDRLGQPQHF. The CDR3 nucleotides are TGTGCCAGCAGTTATGACAGGCTAGGGCAGCCCCAGCATTTT. The full variable domain, completed using reference TRBV2 and TRBJ1-5, is EPEVTQTPSHQVTQMGQEVILRCVPISNHLYFYWYRQILGQKVEFLVSFYNNEISEKSEIFDDQFSVERPDGSNFTLKIRSTKLEDSAMYFCASSYDRLGQPQHFGDGTRLSIL.

The CDR3 coding sequence is TGTGCCAGCAGCCAATTGAGAGGGAATGAGCAGTTCTTC. This encodes CASSQLRGNEQFF. The rearrangement links TRBV16 to TRBJ2-1, with D tentatively TRBD2 (5 bases). The CDR3 runs to 13 residues. Deletions cut 1 base from V and 7 bases from J, with 8 bases between. Germline values: CDR1 KGHSY, CDR2 FQNENV.

This clone was recorded a few times. The chain joins TRBV28 to TRBJ2-7; a weak D match, TRBD1 (6 bases). Germline values: CDR1 MDHEN, CDR2 SYDVKM. V lost 4 bases and J lost 2, with 15 bases in between. The CDR3 consists of 15 residues. This CDR3 is CASSSPGTNTYEQYV. CDR3 coding DNA: TGTGCCAGCAGTTCCCCCGGGACAAACACCTACGAGCAGTACGTC.

The sample holds one count of this clone. The CDR3 DNA follows: TGTGCCAGCTGCTTGGCCCTATCCTACGAGCAGTACTTC. Amino acids: CASCLALSYEQYF. V usage is TRBV10-3 and J usage is TRBJ2-7; D uncertain. The V end was cut by 10 bases, the J end by 1 base, with 14 bases between. The germline V gene has CDR1 ENHRY and CDR2 SYGVKD. The CDR3 has 13 residues.

CDR3 in amino acids: CASSGGGPNQPQHF. CDR3 DNA sequence: TGTGCCAGCAGTGGGGGGGGCCCGAATCAGCCCCAGCATTTT. This sequence joins TRBV6-1 and TRBJ1-5; weak D call: TRBD1 (6 bases). Trimming took off 4 bases at V and 4 bases at J, with 11 bases between the two ends. Germline V gene data show CDR1 as MNHNS and CDR2 as SASEGT. The CDR3 length is 14 residues.

The genes are TRBV2 and TRBJ1-4, with 8 nucleotides matching TRBD1. V shed 5 bases and J 4 bases; nucleotides not matched to a gene: 6. In germline, CDR1 is SNHLY, CDR2 FYNNEI. CDR3 size: 15 residues. The CDR3 coding sequence is TGTGCCAGCAGTCGGTCAGGGGGCCGTAATGAAAAACTGTTTTTT. It encodes CASSRSGGRNEKLFF. The complete variable domain, with remaining parts taken from reference TRBV2 and TRBJ1-4, reads EPEVTQTPSHQVTQMGQEVILRCVPISNHLYFYWYRQILGQKVEFLVSFYNNEISEKSEIFDDQFSVERPDGSNFTLKIRSTKLEDSAMYFCASSRSGGRNEKLFFGSGTQLSVL.

The chain links TRBV6-5 to TRBJ1-5; the match to TRBD1 covers 8 bases. The V gene end was trimmed by 5 bases and the J gene end by 5 bases; junction bases not matched to a gene: 5. Germline V gives CDR1 MNHEY, CDR2 SVGAGI. This CDR3 comprises 14 residues. The DNA of the CDR3 is TGTGCCAGCAGTCAGACAGGGGTGGATCAGCCCCAGCATTTT. It yields the protein CASSQTGVDQPQHF.

This clone appeared once. The chain uses TRBV19 and TRBJ1-2; D gene unclear. The CDR3 is made up of 17 amino acids. V dropped 7 bases and J dropped 0 bases, with 21 bases sitting between them. In germline, CDR1 is LNHDA, CDR2 SQIVND (reference sequence). CDR3 in amino acids: CASTLRPGLYTNYGYTF. For the CDR3, the DNA is TGTGCCAGTACCTTAAGACCAGGATTGTACACTAACTATGGCTACACCTTC.

This rearrangement joins TRBV5-4 to TRBJ2-1, with TRBD2 matching over 7 bases. Germline V lookup: CDR1 SGHNT, CDR2 YYREEE (reference sequence). The CDR3 totals 15 residues. V lost 4 bases, J lost 10 bases, and 14 bases stayed unmatched. DNA of the CDR3: TGTGCCAGCAGCCGAGGACTAGGAGATCGAGTGGAGCAGTTCTTC. This gives the protein CASSRGLGDRVEQFF.

The chain has TRBV2 and TRBJ1-4; D call uncertain. V lost 6 bases to trimming and J lost 0 bases, with 8 bases between them. Germline CDR1 reads SNHLY; CDR2 reads FYNNEI. The CDR3 is made up of 14 amino acids. The CDR3 spells CASRIHTTNEKLFF. The CDR3 bases are TGTGCCAGCAGGATTCACACAACTAATGAAAAACTGTTTTTT.

V and J are TRBV7-3 and TRBJ2-1; 9 bases line up with TRBD2. The trim removed 3 bases at V and 7 bases at J, leaving 7 bases unmatched. Germline V gives CDR1 SGHTA, CDR2 FQGTGA. The CDR3 is made up of 15 amino acids. The CDR3 bases are TGTGCCAGCAGCTTGGCGAGCGGGAGGTATAATGAGCAGTTCTTC. It translates to CASSLASGRYNEQFF.

The J gene is TRBJ1-2, the V gene TRBV5-4; no firm D call. CDR3 size: 13 residues. V lost 0 bases, J lost 6 bases, and 9 bases lay in between. From germline, CDR1 is SGHNT and CDR2 YYREEE (reference sequence). CDR3 region: CASSLVGVNGYTF. Here the CDR3 DNA reads TGTGCCAGCAGCTTGGTTGGGGTAAATGGCTACACCTTC.

The chain links TRBV7-2 to TRBJ1-6; weak D call: TRBD1 (5 bases). The CDR3 length is 17 residues. Trimming removed 3 bases at V and 1 base at J, with 13 bases between. Germline-derived CDR1 and CDR2 are SGHTA and FQGNSA. The CDR3 reads CASSLGPWTSYNSPLHF. CDR3 bases: TGTGCCAGCAGCTTGGGACCTTGGACGTCCTATAATTCACCCCTCCACTTT.

The gene calls are TRBV30 and TRBJ2-3, with 9 bases that match TRBD1. Losses at the gene ends were 7 bases for V and 5 bases for J; bases not matched to a gene: 13. CDR3 length equals 15 residues. In germline, CDR1 is GTSNPN, CDR2 SVGIG (reference sequence). CDR3 sequence reads: CASVPYRGPVDTQYF. The CDR3 region has the DNA TGTGCCTCCGTCCCTTACAGGGGGCCGGTAGATACGCAGTATTTT.

The chain has TRBV6-6 and TRBJ2-1; D is perhaps TRBD1 (5 bases). The CDR3 totals 14 residues. The germline CDR1 and CDR2 sequences are MNHNY and SVGAGI (reference sequence). The V and J ends lost 0 bases and 8 bases respectively, with 11 bases between them. The chain's CDR3 is CASSYSTGRDEQFF. The DNA for the CDR3 is TGTGCCAGCAGTTACTCGACGGGCAGGGATGAGCAGTTCTTC.

The chain employs TRBV6-1 and TRBJ1-4, with 7 nucleotides matching TRBD1. V shed 5 bases, J shed 7 bases, and the junction held 7 bases outside the gene matches. Germline V gives CDR1 MNHNS, CDR2 SASEGT. The CDR3 sequence is 14 residues long. The CDR3 sequence: CASSQTGLSEKLFF. CDR3 sequence (DNA): TGTGCCAGCAGTCAGACAGGGCTGAGTGAAAAACTGTTTTTT.

CDR3 amino acids: CASSPLTGGNYGYTF. CDR3 nucleotides: TGTGCCAGCTCACCACTCACAGGGGGCAACTATGGCTACACCTTC. The V and J genes are TRBV18 and TRBJ1-2, with 9 nucleotides matching TRBD1. The germline gives CDR1 KGHSH, CDR2 LQKENI. V gave up 1 base and J gave up 2 bases; unmatched junction bases: 2. CDR3 length: 15 residues.

The rearrangement uses TRBV18 and TRBJ1-4, with 8 bases lining up with TRBD1. CDR1 and CDR2 from the germline V gene are KGHSH and LQKENI. CDR3 length: 15 residues. Unmatched junction bases numbered 3, after V lost 3 bases and J lost 3 bases. CDR3 loop: CASSPQGAANEKLFF. The CDR3 DNA is TGTGCCAGCTCACCTCAGGGGGCAGCTAATGAAAAACTGTTTTTT.

J is TRBJ1-6 and V is TRBV11-1; 8 positions match TRBD1. CDR1 and CDR2 from the germline V gene are SGHAT and FQDESV (reference sequence). This CDR3 contains 15 residues. The V gene end was trimmed by 3 bases and the J gene end by 7 bases; junction bases not matched to a gene: 5. The CDR3 DNA sequence: TGTGCCAGCAGCTTCACAGACAGGGGAAATTCACCCCTCCACTTT. As protein: CASSFTDRGNSPLHF.

This chain uses TRBV5-5 with TRBJ2-3, with 8 bases fitting TRBD2. This CDR3 spans 13 amino acids. The junction had 0 bases not matched to a gene; V was cut back by 0 bases and J by 6 bases. Looked up from germline, CDR1 is SGHKS and CDR2 is YYEKEE (reference sequence). CDR3 residues: CASSLGLADTQYF. CDR3 in DNA: TGTGCCAGCAGCTTGGGACTAGCGGATACGCAGTATTTT.

This clone was detected only once. The rearrangement links TRBV7-8 to TRBJ2-2, with TRBD2 as a possible D gene (5 bases). Germline CDR1 is SGHVS and CDR2 is FQNEAQ. V was clipped by 2 bases and J by 1 base, with 11 bases between them. The CDR3 spans 16 residues. Written as DNA, the CDR3 is TGTGCCAGCAGCTTAACTGGACTCCTGAACACCGGGGAGCTGTTTTTT. Protein product: CASSLTGLLNTGELFF.